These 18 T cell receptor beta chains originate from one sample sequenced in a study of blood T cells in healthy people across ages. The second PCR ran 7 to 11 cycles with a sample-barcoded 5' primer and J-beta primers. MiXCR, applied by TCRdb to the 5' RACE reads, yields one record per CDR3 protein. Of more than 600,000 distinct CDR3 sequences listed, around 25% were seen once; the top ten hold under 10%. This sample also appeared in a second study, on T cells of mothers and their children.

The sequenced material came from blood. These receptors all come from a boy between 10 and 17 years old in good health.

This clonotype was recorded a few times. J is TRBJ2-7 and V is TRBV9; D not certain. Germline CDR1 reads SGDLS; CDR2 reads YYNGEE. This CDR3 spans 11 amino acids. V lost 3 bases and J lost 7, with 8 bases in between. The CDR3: CASSGSGEQYF. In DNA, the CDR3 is TGTGCCAGCAGCGGCAGTGGGGAGCAGTACTTC.

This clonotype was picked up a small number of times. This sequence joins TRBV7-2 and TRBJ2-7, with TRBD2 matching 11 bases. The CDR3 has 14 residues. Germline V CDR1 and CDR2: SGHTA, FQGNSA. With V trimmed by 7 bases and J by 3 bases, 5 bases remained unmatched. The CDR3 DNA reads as TGTGCCAGCACCCAAACTAGCGGGGGCTACGAGCAGTACTTC. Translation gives CASTQTSGGYEQYF. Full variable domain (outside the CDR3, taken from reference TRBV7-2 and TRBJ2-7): GAGVSQSPSNKVTEKGKDVELRCDPISGHTALYWYRQSLGQGLEFLIYFQGNSAPDKSGLPSDRFSAERTGGSVSTLTIQRTQQEDSAVYLCASTQTSGGYEQYFGPGTRLTVT.

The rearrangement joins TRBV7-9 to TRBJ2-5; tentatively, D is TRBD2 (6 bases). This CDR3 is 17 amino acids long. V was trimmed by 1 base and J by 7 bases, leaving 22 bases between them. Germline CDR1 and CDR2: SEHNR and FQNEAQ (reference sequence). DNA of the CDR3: TGTGCCAGCAGCTTAGGAACCGGGACTGCCAGGAGCCGGACCCAGTACTTC. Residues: CASSLGTGTARSRTQYF.

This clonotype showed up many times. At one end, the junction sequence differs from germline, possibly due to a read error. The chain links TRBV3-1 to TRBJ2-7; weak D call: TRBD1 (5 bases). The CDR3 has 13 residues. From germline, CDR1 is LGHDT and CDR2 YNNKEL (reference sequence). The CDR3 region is CASSQGVNYEQYF. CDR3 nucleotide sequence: TGCGCCAGCAGCCAAGGGGTTAACTACGAGCAGTACTTC.

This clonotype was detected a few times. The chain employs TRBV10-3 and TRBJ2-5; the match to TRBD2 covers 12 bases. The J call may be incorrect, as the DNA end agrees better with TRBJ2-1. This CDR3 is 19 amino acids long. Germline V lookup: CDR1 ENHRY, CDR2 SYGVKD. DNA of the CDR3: TGTGCCATCAGTGAGATTCTAGCGGGAGGGCCAAACAAGAGGAATGAGCAGTTCTTC. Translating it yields CAISEILAGGPNKRNEQFF.

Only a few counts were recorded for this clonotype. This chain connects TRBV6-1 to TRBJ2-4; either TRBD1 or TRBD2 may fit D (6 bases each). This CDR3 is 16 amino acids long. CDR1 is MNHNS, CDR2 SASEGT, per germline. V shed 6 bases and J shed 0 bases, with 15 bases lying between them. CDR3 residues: CASSRGTKLAKNIQYF. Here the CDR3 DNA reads TGTGCCAGCAGCCGCGGGACAAAACTAGCCAAAAACATTCAGTACTTC.

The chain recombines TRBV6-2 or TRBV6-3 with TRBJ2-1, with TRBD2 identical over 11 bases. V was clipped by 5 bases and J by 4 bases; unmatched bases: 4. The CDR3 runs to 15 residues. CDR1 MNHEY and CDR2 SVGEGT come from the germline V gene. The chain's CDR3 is CASSKLAGEYNEQFF. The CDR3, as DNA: TGTGCCAGCAGTAAACTAGCGGGAGAGTACAATGAGCAGTTCTTC.

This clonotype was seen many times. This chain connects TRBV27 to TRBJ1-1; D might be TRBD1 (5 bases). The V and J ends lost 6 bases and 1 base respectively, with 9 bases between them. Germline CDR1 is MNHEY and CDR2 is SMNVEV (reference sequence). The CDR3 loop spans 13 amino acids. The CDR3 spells CASSLTGNTEAFF. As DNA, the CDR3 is TGTGCCAGCAGCTTAACAGGGAACACTGAAGCTTTCTTT.

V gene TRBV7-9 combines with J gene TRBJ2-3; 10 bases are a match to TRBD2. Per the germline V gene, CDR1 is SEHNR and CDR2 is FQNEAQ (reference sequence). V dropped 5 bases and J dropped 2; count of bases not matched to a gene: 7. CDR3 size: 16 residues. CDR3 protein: CASSRRTSGYTDTQYF. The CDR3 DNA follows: TGTGCCAGCAGCAGACGGACTAGCGGTTACACAGATACGCAGTATTTT.

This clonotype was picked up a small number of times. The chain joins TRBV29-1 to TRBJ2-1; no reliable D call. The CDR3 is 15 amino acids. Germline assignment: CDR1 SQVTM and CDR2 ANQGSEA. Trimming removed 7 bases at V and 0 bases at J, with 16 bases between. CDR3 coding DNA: TGCAGCGGGGGAACGGTCCTGAGCTCCTACAATGAGCAGTTCTTC. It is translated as CSGGTVLSSYNEQFF.

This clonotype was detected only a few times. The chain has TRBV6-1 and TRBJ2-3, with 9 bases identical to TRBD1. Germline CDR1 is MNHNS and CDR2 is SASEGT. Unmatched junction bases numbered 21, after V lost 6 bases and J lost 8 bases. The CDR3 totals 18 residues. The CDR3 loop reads CASRTPGQGPLRGVTQYF. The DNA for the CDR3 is TGTGCCAGCAGAACCCCGGGACAGGGTCCTCTTAGGGGGGTTACGCAGTATTTT.

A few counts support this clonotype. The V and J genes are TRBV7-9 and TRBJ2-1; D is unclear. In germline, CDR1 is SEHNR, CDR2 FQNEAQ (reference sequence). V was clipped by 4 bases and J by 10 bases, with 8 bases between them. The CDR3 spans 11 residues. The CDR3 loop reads CASSWAQEQFF. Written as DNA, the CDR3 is TGTGCCAGCAGCTGGGCACAGGAGCAGTTCTTC.

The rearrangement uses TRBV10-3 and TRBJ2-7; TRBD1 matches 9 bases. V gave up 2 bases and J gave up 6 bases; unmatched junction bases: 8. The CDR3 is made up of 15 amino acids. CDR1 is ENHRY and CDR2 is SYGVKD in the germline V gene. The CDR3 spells CAISEPGTGKGEQYF. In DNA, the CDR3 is TGTGCCATCAGTGAGCCTGGGACAGGGAAGGGCGAGCAGTACTTC.

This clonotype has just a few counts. The CDR3 coding sequence is TGCAGTGCTCTAACTAGCGGGGGTGACAATGAGCAGTTCTTC. This gives the protein CSALTSGGDNEQFF. The V call is TRBV20-1, the J call TRBJ2-1; 11 positions match TRBD2. Germline lookup yields CDR1 DFQATT and CDR2 SNEGSKA (reference sequence). Trimming at V came to 5 bases and at J to 5 bases, leaving 5 bases not matched to a gene. The CDR3 has 14 amino acids.

The CDR3 loop is CSAGTSNRELWDTQYF. CDR3 in DNA: TGCAGCGCTGGCACCTCAAACAGGGAGCTTTGGGATACGCAGTATTTT. The genes are TRBV29-1 and TRBJ2-3, with a weak D call TRBD1 (6 bases). CDR1 is SQVTM, CDR2 ANQGSEA, per germline. The germline V and J ends were trimmed by 7 bases and 6 bases, with 26 bases remaining between them. This CDR3 comprises 16 residues.

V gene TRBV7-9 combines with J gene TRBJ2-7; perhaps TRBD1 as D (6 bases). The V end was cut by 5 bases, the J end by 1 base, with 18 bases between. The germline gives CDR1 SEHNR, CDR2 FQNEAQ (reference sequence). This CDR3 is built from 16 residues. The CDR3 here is CASSPPQQGASYEQYF. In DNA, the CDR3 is TGTGCCAGCAGCCCACCACAACAGGGAGCGTCCTACGAGCAGTACTTC. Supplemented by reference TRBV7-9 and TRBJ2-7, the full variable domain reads DTGVSQNPRHKITKRGQNVTFRCDPISEHNRLYWYRQTLGQGPEFLTYFQNEAQLEKSRLLSDRFSAERPKGSFSTLEIQRTEQGDSAMYLCASSPPQQGASYEQYFGPGTRLTVT.

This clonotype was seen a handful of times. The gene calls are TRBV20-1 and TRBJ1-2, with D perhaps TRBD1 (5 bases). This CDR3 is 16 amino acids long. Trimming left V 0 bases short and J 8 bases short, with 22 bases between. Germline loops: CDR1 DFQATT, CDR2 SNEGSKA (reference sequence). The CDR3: CSARDLGTNRWGGYTF. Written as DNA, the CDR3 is TGCAGTGCTAGAGATCTAGGGACCAACCGCTGGGGGGGCTACACCTTC.

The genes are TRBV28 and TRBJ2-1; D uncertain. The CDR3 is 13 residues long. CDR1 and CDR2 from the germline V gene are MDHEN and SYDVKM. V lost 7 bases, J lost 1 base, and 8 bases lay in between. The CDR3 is CASTAFSYNEQFF. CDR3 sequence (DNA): TGTGCCAGCACCGCTTTTTCCTACAATGAGCAGTTCTTC.